Listed below are T cell receptor beta chains from one sample, sequenced in a study of blood T cell repertoires in COVID-19. Assay: immunoSEQ multiplex PCR; the TCRdb copy retains only in-frame clones and omits some. The sample has fewer than 200,000 clones, around 90% seen once. The specimen was peripheral blood. The receptor set was obtained from a man aged 40-49 years with active or convalescent COVID-19. Both conserved end residues are part of each CDR3. A D gene is named only where the DNA matches it firmly. For some rows the clone size is stated as once, few or many, or as a class when expanded; others skip it.

j_call,d_call,clone_size,v_call,cdr3_nt,cdr3_aa
TRBJ1-6,TRBD1,-,TRBV19,TGTGCCAGTAGTATCACGGACAGGGGAGGCAATTCACCCCTCCACTTT,CASSITDRGGNSPLHF
TRBJ1-1,-,once,TRBV7-2,TGTGCCAGCAGCTCCGGGGGGAACACTGAAGCTTTCTTT,CASSSGGNTEAFF
TRBJ2-3,-,-,TRBV19,TGTGCCAGTAGTATGTCACGCGGGGACACAGATACGCAGTATTTT,CASSMSRGDTDTQYF
TRBJ1-2,-,once,TRBV5-4,TGTGCCAGCAGCCCAACAGGAGAATATGGCTACACCTTC,CASSPTGEYGYTF
TRBJ1-2,-,-,TRBV30,TGTGCCTGGAGAGTAGAGGCTCCCTATGGCTACACCTTC,CAWRVEAPYGYTF
TRBJ2-5,TRBD1,-,TRBV4-1,TGCGCCAGCAGCCTAGATGGACAGGGCCTACAAGAGACCCAGTACTTC,CASSLDGQGLQETQYF
TRBJ2-5,-,-,TRBV24-1,TGTGCCACCAGTGACGCAGCGGGCGCGGGAGAGACCCAGTACTTC,CATSDAAGAGETQYF
TRBJ2-7,TRBD1,-,TRBV28,TGTGCCAGCAGAACACAACGGGGCAGACGAGGAAACGGGACAGGGAACGAGCAGTACTTC,CASRTQRGRRGNGTGNEQYF
TRBJ2-1,-,-,TRBV19,TGTGCCAGTAGTATTCCGGCTAGCTCCCCCATCAATGAGCAGTTCTTC,CASSIPASSPINEQFF
TRBJ1-5,-,-,TRBV4-1,TGCGCCAGCAGCCAAGATGGGGGGATCGGCAATCAGCCCCAGCATTTT,CASSQDGGIGNQPQHF
TRBJ1-2,-,-,TRBV5-1,TGCGCCAGCAGCCCCAAGGACAGCTATAGAGGCTACACCTTC,CASSPKDSYRGYTF
TRBJ2-1,TRBD1,-,TRBV5-1,TGCGCCAGCAATGGTCCGGACAGGGAAGGCCCAAGGTCCTACAATGAGCAGTTCTTC,CASNGPDREGPRSYNEQFF
TRBJ2-7,TRBD1,-,TRBV5-6,TGTGCCAGCAGCTACGCCGGGACAGCTGCTTACGAGCAGTACTTC,CASSYAGTAAYEQYF
TRBJ1-1,-,once,TRBV6-4,TGTGCCAGCAGGCAGGATTCTATAACTGAAGCTTTCTTT,CASRQDSITEAFF
TRBJ2-6,-,once,TRBV25-1,TGTGCCAGCAGTGCTAGCTACATCTTTGGGGCCAACGTCCTGACTTTC,CASSASYIFGANVLTF
TRBJ2-2,-,-,TRBV29-1,TGCAGCGTTGGGAAAGCGGTGGGGAACACCGGGGAGCTGTTTTTT,CSVGKAVGNTGELFF
TRBJ1-2,-,once,TRBV28,TGTGCCAGCATCGAACAGGGATATGGCTACACCTTC,CASIEQGYGYTF
TRBJ2-7,-,-,TRBV20-1,TGCAGTGCTAGTGCGGGGTCCCGCTCCTACGAGCAGTACTTC,CSASAGSRSYEQYF
TRBJ1-1,-,-,TRBV5-4,TGTGCCAGCAGCCCGGGGCGGGGCAGGGACGAAGCTTTCTTT,CASSPGRGRDEAFF
TRBJ2-3,TRBD2,-,TRBV18,TGTGCCAGCTCCCCGCCGCGAGGGACTATCACAGATACGCAGTATTTT,CASSPPRGTITDTQYF
TRBJ2-1,-,-,TRBV27,TGTGCCAGCAGGGTTAAGGGGGGGGTGTACAATGAGCAGTTCTTC,CASRVKGGVYNEQFF
TRBJ1-3,-,-,TRBV7-8,TGTGCCAGCAGCTTAAAGGTGGGGGGCACCATATATTTT,CASSLKVGGTIYF
TRBJ1-1,-,once,TRBV5-4,TGTGCCAGCAGCGGGGACACGAACACTGAAGCTTTCTTT,CASSGDTNTEAFF
TRBJ1-2,TRBD1,few,TRBV7-2,TGTGCCAGCAGTTTGGGACAGAACTATGGCTACACCTTC,CASSLGQNYGYTF
TRBJ2-5,TRBD2,-,TRBV4-2,TGTGCCAGCAGCCACGCCTCCGGCGGGCGGGGGGAAGAGACCCAGTACTTC,CASSHASGGRGEETQYF
TRBJ1-6,-,-,TRBV4-2,TGTGCCAGCAGCCAAGATAAGCTGGATTCACCCCTCCACTTT,CASSQDKLDSPLHF
TRBJ1-4,TRBD1,-,TRBV5-1,TGCGCCAGCAGCAGGACAGGGGTCGGTGAAAAACTGTTTTTT,CASSRTGVGEKLFF
TRBJ1-2,-,-,TRBV18,TGTGCGATGGGAGCCGGGAAGGACTATGGCTACACCTTC,CAMGAGKDYGYTF
TRBJ2-2,TRBD1,few,TRBV6-5,TGTGCCAGCAGCAGGGGGAAAGGCGGGGAGCTGTTTTTT,CASSRGKGGELFF
TRBJ2-7,-,-,TRBV4-2,TGTGCCAGCAGCCAGTGGAGGGATGGATACGAGCAGTACTTC,CASSQWRDGYEQYF
TRBJ1-1,-,-,TRBV7-2,TGTGCCAGCAGCACCAGTCTTTTGAACACTGAAGCTTTCTTT,CASSTSLLNTEAFF
TRBJ2-7,-,few,TRBV7-8,TGTGCCAGCAGCCCGCGGACAGCTCCCTACGAGCAGTACTTC,CASSPRTAPYEQYF
TRBJ2-6,-,few,TRBV3-1/TRBV3-2,TGTGCCAGCAGCCTCGAATGGGACTGGGGATCTTCTGGGGCCAACGTCCTGACTTTC,CASSLEWDWGSSGANVLTF
TRBJ2-1,-,-,TRBV28,TGTGCCAGCAGTCTGGCCTCTCACAATGAGCAGTTCTTC,CASSLASHNEQFF
TRBJ1-3,-,-,TRBV28,TGTGCCAGCAGTACTTCATTATACTCTGGAAACACCATATATTTT,CASSTSLYSGNTIYF
TRBJ2-3,TRBD1,-,TRBV5-6,TGTGCCAGCAGCTGGAGGACAGGGGGCACAGATACGCAGTATTTT,CASSWRTGGTDTQYF
TRBJ2-7,TRBD1,-,TRBV4-1,TGCGCCAGCAGCCAAGTTTATGCGACAGGGGTCCACGAGCAGTACTTC,CASSQVYATGVHEQYF
TRBJ2-1,TRBD1,-,TRBV15,TGTGCCACCAGCGATCGATCCCGACAGGGGATAGTATATGAGCAGTTCTTC,CATSDRSRQGIVYEQFF
TRBJ2-5,-,-,TRBV9,TGTGCCAGCAGCGTAGCGGGGGCGGGGGTCCAAGAGACCCAGTACTTC,CASSVAGAGVQETQYF
TRBJ1-2,-,-,TRBV7-9,TGTGCCAGCAGCTTGAGAGTCTATGGCTACACCTTC,CASSLRVYGYTF
TRBJ2-7,TRBD2,-,TRBV11-2,TGTGCCAGCAGCCTGCTAGCGGAGTCCTACGAGCAGTACTTC,CASSLLAESYEQYF
TRBJ2-2,-,-,TRBV7-2,TGTGCCAGCAGCTTTGGCAAAATCTTCACCGGGGAGCTGTTTTTT,CASSFGKIFTGELFF
TRBJ2-7,TRBD1,once,TRBV6-2/TRBV6-3,TGTGCCAGCAGCCTCGACAGGGGGTACGAGCAGTACTTC,CASSLDRGYEQYF
TRBJ1-5,-,once,TRBV19,TGTGCCAGTAGTATAGGCCCTAATAGCAATCAGCCCCAGCATTTT,CASSIGPNSNQPQHF
TRBJ1-2,-,-,TRBV5-1,TGCGCCAGCAGTTTAGACAGGAAATATGGCTACACCTTC,CASSLDRKYGYTF
TRBJ2-7,TRBD1,-,TRBV11-2,TGTGCCAGCAGCTTAGACCCGACGGGGACAGCCTTTTACGAGCAGTACTTC,CASSLDPTGTAFYEQYF
TRBJ1-2,-,-,TRBV5-1,TGCGCCAGCAGCTTGGAAAGCCATCGCCACTTC,CASSLESHRHF
TRBJ2-2,TRBD2,once,TRBV11-3,TGTGCCAGCAGCTTAGCCCGGCTAGCGGGTACCACCGGGGAGCTGTTTTTT,CASSLARLAGTTGELFF
TRBJ1-1,TRBD1,-,TRBV4-1,TGCGCCAGCAGCCAGGGACAGGGAGGAACTGAAGCTTTCTTT,CASSQGQGGTEAFF
TRBJ1-6,-,-,TRBV13,TGTGCCAGCAGCCTACAGGGTCATAATTCACCCCTCCACTTT,CASSLQGHNSPLHF
TRBJ1-1,TRBD1,few,TRBV3-1/TRBV3-2,TGTGCCAGCAGCCAAGATAGGACAGGAGGTACTGAAGCTTTCTTT,CASSQDRTGGTEAFF
TRBJ1-2,TRBD1,-,TRBV12-3/TRBV12-4,TGTGCCAGCAGCCCGGACAGGCTCTATGGCTACACCTTC,CASSPDRLYGYTF
TRBJ1-6,-,-,TRBV18,TGTGCCAGCTCACCCAGACAGGAAGCTGGGTCACCCCTCCACTTT,CASSPRQEAGSPLHF
TRBJ2-1,TRBD1,-,TRBV19,TGTGCCAGTAGCAACCCGGGACAGAGATACAATGAGCAGTTCTTC,CASSNPGQRYNEQFF
TRBJ1-2,TRBD1,-,TRBV4-2,TGTGCCAGCAGCCAAGAACGAGGTCAGGGGGCGTCTGGCTACACCTTC,CASSQERGQGASGYTF